A single sample gave rise to the 27 T cell receptor beta chains below, sequenced in a study of T cells in localized non-small cell lung cancer. Here immunoSEQ multiplex PCR was the method, and the copy in TCRdb shows in-frame clones only, minus some. The sample includes fewer than 40,000 clones, roughly 90% of them seen just once. The material was peripheral blood mononuclear cells, obtained before any cancer treatment. The receptors stem from a man aged 35 to 69 with stage III lung adenocarcinoma.

The chain uses TRBV5-1 and TRBJ2-7, with 9 bases aligning to TRBD1. The length of the CDR3 is 17 residues. V dropped 1 base and J dropped 2; count of bases not matched to a gene: 10. The V gene's germline CDR1 is SGHRS and CDR2 YFSETQ. CDR3 in amino acids: CASSLSRPGQGTYEQYF. The CDR3 nucleotides read TGCGCCAGCAGCTTGTCTCGGCCGGGACAGGGCACCTACGAGCAGTACTTC.

This clone was counted a single time. The CDR3 loop is CASSLVGSSGANVLTF. CDR3 in DNA: TGTGCCAGCAGTTTAGTCGGGAGCTCTGGGGCCAACGTCCTGACTTTC. V gene TRBV28 combines with J gene TRBJ2-6; possibly TRBD2 for D (6 bases). CDR3 length: 16 amino acids. Trimming took 2 bases from V and 0 from J, leaving 8 bases between them. Per germline, CDR1 MDHEN and CDR2 SYDVKM.

The rearrangement uses TRBV29-1 and TRBJ2-1; weak D call: TRBD1 (7 bases). In germline, CDR1 is SQVTM, CDR2 ANQGSEA. The CDR3 covers 14 residues. V was clipped by 8 bases and J by 3 bases, with 17 bases between them. CDR3 nucleotides: TGCAGCATCGCAGGGGGGTCCTTCTACAATGAGCAGTTCTTC. This codes for CSIAGGSFYNEQFF.

This chain joins TRBV7-6 and TRBJ2-6; D is perhaps TRBD1 (6 bases). The V end was cut by 5 bases, the J end by 0 bases, with 14 bases between. The length of the CDR3 is 17 residues. Germline assignment: CDR1 SGHVS and CDR2 FNYEAQ. The CDR3 sequence is CASSTETGPSGANVLTF. The DNA of the CDR3 is TGTGCCAGCAGCACAGAGACAGGCCCCTCTGGGGCCAACGTCCTGACTTTC.

The V call is TRBV18, the J call TRBJ1-4; D possibly corresponds to TRBD1 (5 bases). CDR3 length: 16 amino acids. Germline lookup yields CDR1 KGHSH and CDR2 LQKENI. V was trimmed by 3 bases and J by 8 bases, leaving 19 bases between them. The CDR3 protein is CASSPTWDQLMEKLFF. The CDR3 DNA reads TGTGCCAGCTCACCTACTTGGGACCAACTAATGGAAAAACTGTTTTTT.

V is TRBV10-3 and J is TRBJ1-5; unclear D gene. V gave up 3 bases and J gave up 0 bases, with 9 bases separating them. CDR1 and CDR2 (germline): ENHRY, SYGVKD. The CDR3 spans 15 residues. CDR3 sequence reads: CAISDGPYSNQPQHF. The DNA of the CDR3 is TGTGCCATCAGTGACGGCCCTTATAGCAATCAGCCCCAGCATTTT.

This clone occurred a few times. CDR3: CASSYQGTGNTEAFF. The CDR3 nucleotides are TGTGCCAGCAGTTACCAAGGGACAGGGAACACTGAAGCTTTCTTT. This chain uses TRBV6-5 with TRBJ1-1; 8 bases are shared with TRBD1. V trimming: 2 bases; J trimming: 1 base; junction bases outside the gene matches: 3. The germline CDR1 and CDR2 sequences are MNHEY and SVGAGI. The CDR3 has 15 amino acids.

V gene TRBV7-3 combines with J gene TRBJ2-3, with a weak D call TRBD2 (5 bases). Trimming left V 4 bases short and J 2 bases short, with 16 bases between. Germline loops: CDR1 SGHTA, CDR2 FQGTGA. CDR3 length: 16 residues. This chain's CDR3 is CASSSYMTKNTDTQYF. CDR3 DNA: TGTGCCAGCAGCTCTTATATGACTAAGAACACAGATACGCAGTATTTT.

This rearrangement joins TRBV4-2 to TRBJ2-7; D remains ambiguous. The CDR3 is 16 amino acids. The germline V gene encodes CDR1 LGHNA and CDR2 YNFKEQ. Trimming removed 0 bases at V and 0 bases at J, with 12 bases between. The CDR3 coding sequence is TGTGCCAGCAGCCAAGATGTCGCCTGGAGCTCCTACGAGCAGTACTTC. As protein: CASSQDVAWSSYEQYF.

V gene TRBV7-7 combines with J gene TRBJ2-3; 9 bases are shared with TRBD2. The CDR3 contains 15 residues. Trimming removed 3 bases from V and 2 bases from J; junction bases left unmatched: 3. Germline CDR1 and CDR2: SSHAT and FNYEAQ (reference sequence). Written as DNA, the CDR3 is TGTGCCAGCAGCTTTAGCGGGGGCCCCACAGATACGCAGTATTTT. Translated, it gives CASSFSGGPTDTQYF.

The chain links TRBV21-1 to TRBJ1-2; the table's D call of TRBD1 was not tested on the DNA. TRBV21-1 is a known pseudogene. The length of the CDR3 is 16 residues. The CDR3 region has the DNA TGTGCCAGCAGCAAATTTTCCAGGCCCGAATTCTATGGCTACACCTTC. Its protein is CASSKFSRPEFYGYTF.

This clone was picked up a small number of times. The V call is TRBV29-1, the J call TRBJ2-3; unclear D gene. The germline CDR1 and CDR2 sequences are SQVTM and ANQGSEA. The CDR3 runs 15 residues. The V end was cut by 2 bases, the J end by 0 bases, with 12 bases between. Here the CDR3 reads CSVEWQGKSTDTQYF. The CDR3 DNA reads TGCAGCGTTGAATGGCAAGGAAAAAGCACAGATACGCAGTATTTT.

V gene TRBV11-3 combines with J gene TRBJ2-1; D call uncertain. The CDR3 runs 13 residues. Germline V gives CDR1 SGHNT, CDR2 YENEEA. Trimming cost V 3 bases and J 3 bases, with 6 bases left between them. The CDR3 spells CASSFQDYNEQFF. For the CDR3, the DNA is TGTGCCAGCAGCTTTCAAGACTACAATGAGCAGTTCTTC.

This chain links TRBV7-9 with TRBJ2-5; 8 nucleotides match TRBD2. The V segment lost 2 bases and the J segment 1 base; nucleotides outside the gene matches: 0. Per germline, CDR1 SEHNR and CDR2 FQNEAQ (reference sequence). There are 14 residues in the CDR3. The CDR3 sequence is CASSLTSGQETQYF. The CDR3 coding sequence is TGTGCCAGCAGCTTAACTAGCGGCCAAGAGACCCAGTACTTC.

This clone came up once. The gene calls are TRBV25-1 and TRBJ1-4; 8 bases line up with TRBD1. The V gene end was trimmed by 2 bases and the J gene end by 5 bases; junction bases not matched to a gene: 7. Germline CDR1 is MGHDK and CDR2 is SYGVNS. CDR3 length equals 16 residues. The CDR3: CASSEGVRTGNEKLFF. DNA of the CDR3: TGTGCCAGCAGTGAAGGGGTTCGGACAGGGAATGAAAAACTGTTTTTT. The variable domain in full, completed from reference TRBV25-1 and TRBJ1-4, reads EADIYQTPRYLVIGTGKKITLECSQTMGHDKMYWYQQDPGMELHLIHYSYGVNSTEKGDLSSESTVSRIRTEHFPLTLESARPSHTSQYLCASSEGVRTGNEKLFFGSGTQLSVL.

This clone was found a few times. The chain has TRBV7-2 and TRBJ1-4, with no clear D. CDR3 length equals 13 residues. Germline CDR1 SGHTA, CDR2 FQGNSA. Trimming pared 1 base from V and 6 bases from J, leaving 6 bases between. The CDR3 DNA sequence: TGTGCCAGCAGCTTAGTAGCAGATGAAAAACTGTTTTTT. Protein sequence: CASSLVADEKLFF.

This clone was recorded once. The gene calls are TRBV5-1 and TRBJ2-3; possibly TRBD1 for D (5 bases). The germline V gene has CDR1 SGHRS and CDR2 YFSETQ. The CDR3 is 17 residues long. The germline V and J ends were trimmed by 2 bases and 0 bases, with 16 bases remaining between them. Here the CDR3 DNA reads TGCGCCAGCAGCTTTGAGAGGTGGGGCCATAGCACAGATACGCAGTATTTT. Its protein product is CASSFERWGHSTDTQYF.

V usage is TRBV7-9 and J usage is TRBJ1-3; D ambiguous. The CDR3 runs to 15 residues. Germline CDR1 SEHNR, CDR2 FQNEAQ (reference sequence). V was trimmed by 1 base and J by 7 bases, leaving 14 bases between them. CDR3 nucleotide sequence: TGTGCCAGCAGCTTAGGTGACGCCTCGGACAACACCATATATTTT. Its protein product is CASSLGDASDNTIYF.

V usage is TRBV7-2 and J usage is TRBJ1-1; D is uncertain. CDR1 and CDR2 (germline): SGHTA, FQGNSA. The CDR3 contains 13 residues. Trimming cost V 4 bases and J 2 bases, with 8 bases left between them. The CDR3 is CASSSRRNTEAFF. The CDR3, as DNA: TGTGCCAGCAGCTCCCGACGAAACACTGAAGCTTTCTTT.

V is TRBV5-5 and J is TRBJ1-4; D gene ambiguous. The V gene lost 4 bases and the J gene lost 6 bases, with 19 bases spanning the gap. This CDR3 is built from 16 residues. Germline V gene lookup returns CDR1 SGHKS and CDR2 YYEKEE (reference sequence). Here the CDR3 reads CASSRAGSFGDEKLFF. The DNA of the CDR3 is TGTGCCAGCAGCCGAGCTGGGAGCTTCGGAGATGAAAAACTGTTTTTT.

This clone was seen only a few times. The chain couples TRBV29-1 to TRBJ2-3, with 12 bases identical to TRBD2. The J segment lost 7 bases and the V segment lost 4 bases, leaving 3 bases of the junction unmatched. This CDR3 has 13 residues. Germline V gene sequence: CDR1 SQVTM, CDR2 ANQGSEA. CDR3 bases: TGCAGCGTTGGACTAGCGGGGGCTAATACGCAGTATTTT. Translated, it gives CSVGLAGANTQYF.

As DNA, the CDR3 is TGCAGTACCGCTGGTCTGACGAATGAGCAGTTCTTC. Its translation is CSTAGLTNEQFF. The V and J genes are TRBV29-1 and TRBJ2-1, with no clear D. CDR1 and CDR2 (germline): SQVTM, ANQGSEA. The CDR3 contains 12 residues.

The count of this clone is one. CDR3 sequence: CASSSRQLNEKLFF. Written as DNA, the CDR3 is TGTGCCAGCAGCTCCCGCCAGCTTAATGAAAAACTGTTTTTT. The chain recombines TRBV9 with TRBJ1-4; unclear D gene. The CDR3 extends over 14 amino acids. Germline-derived CDR1 and CDR2 are SGDLS and YYNGEE. Trimming cost V 4 bases and J 4 bases, with 11 bases left between them.

The rearrangement joins TRBV10-3 to TRBJ2-7, with TRBD1 matching 7 bases. CDR1 and CDR2 from the germline V gene are ENHRY and SYGVKD. This CDR3 is built from 13 residues. With 5 bases clipped from V and 3 bases from J, the junction kept 4 bases outside the gene matches. CDR3 sequence: CAISRGQNYEQYF. The CDR3, as DNA: TGTGCCATCAGTCGGGGACAGAACTACGAGCAGTACTTC.

This clone occurred once. The chain has TRBV7-9 and TRBJ2-1; the match to TRBD2 covers 8 bases. The CDR3 runs to 16 residues. Germline CDR1 is SEHNR and CDR2 is FQNEAQ (reference sequence). The J segment lost 5 bases and the V segment lost 1 base, leaving 7 bases of the junction unmatched. The CDR3: CASSLEYGGAHNEQFF. In DNA, the CDR3 is TGTGCCAGCAGCTTAGAATACGGGGGGGCCCACAATGAGCAGTTCTTC.

V usage is TRBV27 and J usage is TRBJ1-6, with 11 bases matching TRBD1. With 5 bases clipped from V and 6 bases from J, the junction kept 6 bases outside the gene matches. The CDR3 spans 16 residues. Germline V gene data show CDR1 as MNHEY and CDR2 as SMNVEV (reference sequence). CDR3 nucleotides: TGTGCCAGCAGTCCACGGGACAGGGGGTTTAATTCACCCCTCCACTTT. This codes for CASSPRDRGFNSPLHF.

This sequence joins TRBV5-1 and TRBJ1-1; D is possibly TRBD1 (6 bases). The CDR3 covers 15 residues. Germline CDR1 reads SGHRS; CDR2 reads YFSETQ. The V end lost 4 bases, the J end lost 4 bases, and 17 bases lay between the germline ends. Here the CDR3 DNA reads TGCGCCAGCAGCAACGTACAGGGTTGGGGCACTGAAGCTTTCTTT. Its protein is CASSNVQGWGTEAFF. The full variable domain, in which reference TRBV5-1 and TRBJ1-1 provide the parts outside the CDR3, is KAGVTQTPRYLIKTRGQQVTLSCSPISGHRSVSWYQQTPGQGLQFLFEYFSETQRNKGNFPGRFSGRQFSNSRSEMNVSTLELGDSALYLCASSNVQGWGTEAFFGQGTRLTVV.